What follows are 29 T cell receptor beta chains derived from one specimen sequenced in a study of T cell changes during pregnancy in multiple sclerosis. Produced via immunoSEQ multiplex PCR; TCRdb's table is partial and in-frame only. The table has tens of thousands of clones, roughly 92% seen once. The sample here was CD4+ T cells from peripheral blood mononuclear cells, taken in the second trimester of pregnancy. These receptors all come from a female donor with multiple sclerosis, enrolled in a pregnancy study.

This chain connects TRBV2 to TRBJ2-5, with D perhaps matching TRBD2 (7 bases). Between the trimmed V and J ends, which lost 7 bases and 1 base, there was a span of 16 bases. Germline V CDR1 and CDR2: SNHLY, FYNNEI. CDR3 length equals 15 residues. The CDR3 protein is CASILGGALQETQYF. In nucleotides, the CDR3 is TGTGCCAGCATTCTTGGGGGGGCGCTCCAAGAGACCCAGTACTTC.

This chain connects TRBV7-3 to TRBJ1-4; possible D gene TRBD1, 6 bases. V lost 0 bases to trimming and J lost 7 bases, with 12 bases between them. Germline V CDR1 and CDR2: SGHTA, FQGTGA. The CDR3 extends over 15 amino acids. The CDR3 coding sequence is TGTGCCAGCAGCTTAACTGGGACAATGGGTGAAAAACTGTTTTTT. This encodes CASSLTGTMGEKLFF.

V usage is TRBV18 and J usage is TRBJ2-1, with D possibly matching TRBD1 (7 bases). This CDR3 contains 16 residues. Between the trimmed V and J ends, which lost 2 bases and 3 bases, there was a span of 14 bases. Germline-derived CDR1 and CDR2 are KGHSH and LQKENI. The CDR3 protein is CASSPRRDSLYNEQFF. As DNA, the CDR3 is TGTGCCAGCTCACCAAGGCGGGACAGTCTCTACAATGAGCAGTTCTTC.

This chain links TRBV5-4 with TRBJ2-4; 9 nucleotides line up with TRBD2. Germline values: CDR1 SGHNT, CDR2 YYREEE (reference sequence). The J segment lost 7 bases and the V segment lost 7 bases, leaving 15 bases of the junction unmatched. This CDR3 region has 16 residues. CDR3 sequence (DNA): TGTGCCAGCGGCAGACTCGAAGCGGGGGGCGTGAACATTCAGTACTTC. Its protein product is CASGRLEAGGVNIQYF. The whole variable domain, filled in from reference TRBV5-4 and TRBJ2-4, reads ETGVTQSPTHLIKTRGQQVTLRCSSQSGHNTVSWYQQALGQGPQFIFQYYREEENGRGNFPPRFSGLQFPNYSSELNVNALELDDSALYLCASGRLEAGGVNIQYFGAGTRLSVL.

The chain joins TRBV6-5 to TRBJ1-6; D is possibly TRBD1 (6 bases). Germline CDR1 and CDR2: MNHEY and SVGAGI. Between the trimmed V and J ends, which lost 0 bases and 7 bases, there was a span of 10 bases. The CDR3 covers 15 residues. Here the CDR3 reads CASSYSQGMNSPLHF. The DNA for the CDR3 is TGTGCCAGCAGTTACTCGCAGGGGATGAATTCACCCCTCCACTTT.

The rearrangement uses TRBV7-2 and TRBJ2-3, with 14 bases identical to TRBD2. V gave up 5 bases and J gave up 2 bases; unmatched junction bases: 6. Per the germline V gene, CDR1 is SGHTA and CDR2 is FQGNSA. CDR3 size: 17 residues. This CDR3 reads CASSPGLAGGYTDTQYF. DNA for the CDR3: TGTGCCAGCAGCCCTGGACTAGCGGGGGGATACACAGATACGCAGTATTTT.

DNA for the CDR3: TGTGCCAGTAGTATTGGGGGGACTAGCGGGGGCACAGATACGCAGTATTTT. Its protein is CASSIGGTSGGTDTQYF. The chain employs TRBV19 and TRBJ2-3; 13 bases align to TRBD2. Trimming cost V 3 bases and J 1 base; bases outside gene matches: 4. Germline CDR1 reads LNHDA; CDR2 reads SQIVND (reference sequence). The CDR3 is 17 residues long.

The rearrangement uses TRBV10-1 and TRBJ2-1; 9 bases are a match to TRBD1. V dropped 6 bases and J dropped 9; count of bases not matched to a gene: 9. Germline-derived CDR1 and CDR2 are WNHNN and SYGVQD (reference sequence). The CDR3 is made up of 14 amino acids. The CDR3 loop reads CASSMTGGIGEQFF. In nucleotides, the CDR3 is TGCGCCAGCAGCATGACAGGGGGGATCGGTGAGCAGTTCTTC.

This clone was picked up one time. The rearrangement links TRBV5-1 to TRBJ2-3; no definite D call. Germline CDR1 is SGHRS and CDR2 is YFSETQ. The CDR3 consists of 14 residues. V dropped 2 bases and J dropped 1 base, with 8 bases sitting between them. The CDR3 sequence: CASSFEAGTDTQYF. In DNA, the CDR3 is TGCGCCAGCAGCTTCGAGGCCGGCACAGATACGCAGTATTTT.

CDR3 nucleotide sequence: TGCAGCGTTGAAGGTGAGAGCACAGATACGCAGTATTTT. Its protein is CSVEGESTDTQYF. The genes are TRBV29-1 and TRBJ2-3; no definite D call. Germline V CDR1 and CDR2: SQVTM, ANQGSEA. Between the trimmed V and J ends, which lost 1 base and 0 bases, there was a span of 5 bases. CDR3 size: 13 residues.

This clone showed up just once. The chain links TRBV9 to TRBJ2-3, with 16 bases lining up with TRBD2. The CDR3 totals 16 residues. Germline CDR1 SGDLS, CDR2 YYNGEE. The V and J ends lost 4 bases and 6 bases, in that order; junction bases with no gene match: 5. The CDR3 loop reads CASSPGTSGGGDTQYF. In DNA form, the CDR3 reads TGTGCCAGCAGCCCCGGGACTAGCGGGGGGGGCGATACGCAGTATTTT.

The genes are TRBV6-5 and TRBJ1-2, with D tentatively TRBD1 (6 bases). In germline, CDR1 is MNHEY, CDR2 SVGAGI. This CDR3 comprises 15 residues. Trimming cost V 5 bases and J 4 bases, with 17 bases left between them. The CDR3 loop reads CASSTPHPTGYGYTF. For the CDR3, the DNA is TGTGCCAGCAGTACCCCCCACCCGACAGGCTATGGCTACACCTTC.

The table lists this clone with a count of one. This chain links TRBV7-9 with TRBJ1-2; D is uncertain. Between the trimmed V and J ends, which lost 2 bases and 4 bases, there was a span of 5 bases. The CDR3 extends over 12 amino acids. Germline V gene lookup returns CDR1 SEHNR and CDR2 FQNEAQ (reference sequence). CDR3 nucleotides: TGTGCCAGCAGCTTACTCCTCTATGGCTACACCTTC. This translates into CASSLLLYGYTF. The full variable domain, completed using reference TRBV7-9 and TRBJ1-2, is DTGVSQNPRHKITKRGQNVTFRCDPISEHNRLYWYRQTLGQGPEFLTYFQNEAQLEKSRLLSDRFSAERPKGSFSTLEIQRTEQGDSAMYLCASSLLLYGYTFGSGTRLTVV.

The gene calls are TRBV10-3 and TRBJ1-5; no definite D call. The length of the CDR3 is 14 residues. V was trimmed by 0 bases and J by 7 bases, leaving 10 bases between them. Per the germline V gene, CDR1 is ENHRY and CDR2 is SYGVKD. The CDR3 sequence: CAISESGQVQPQHF. The CDR3 nucleotides read TGTGCCATCAGTGAGTCTGGGCAGGTCCAGCCCCAGCATTTT.

This chain connects TRBV5-4 to TRBJ1-2; the match to TRBD1 covers 7 bases. CDR3 length equals 12 residues. The trim removed 4 bases at V and 6 bases at J, leaving 3 bases unmatched. In germline, CDR1 is SGHNT, CDR2 YYREEE (reference sequence). CDR3 amino acids: CASSRGLDGYTF. In nucleotides, the CDR3 is TGTGCCAGCAGCAGGGGGCTGGATGGCTACACCTTC.

This clone came up once. The chain uses TRBV9 and TRBJ2-2, with 12 bases that match TRBD2. Germline CDR1 reads SGDLS; CDR2 reads YYNGEE. The junction had 9 bases not matched to a gene; V was cut back by 4 bases and J by 5 bases. The CDR3 length is 17 residues. The CDR3 DNA reads as TGTGCCAGCAGCCAGACTAGCGGGGGAGCGAGGACCGGGGAGCTGTTTTTT. Protein: CASSQTSGGARTGELFF.

The rearrangement uses TRBV25-1 and TRBJ1-5; D gene ambiguous. Germline V gene lookup returns CDR1 MGHDK and CDR2 SYGVNS. CDR3 length: 14 amino acids. V lost 3 bases and J lost 4, with 10 bases in between. The DNA for the CDR3 is TGTGCCAGCAGTGAGGGAGGGTCGAATCAGCCCCAGCATTTT. Translating gives CASSEGGSNQPQHF.

The rearrangement joins TRBV18 to TRBJ1-5; 9 bases agree with TRBD1. V dropped 5 bases and J dropped 6; count of bases not matched to a gene: 11. The germline gives CDR1 KGHSH, CDR2 LQKENI. This CDR3 contains 16 residues. The CDR3 region is CASSSMTGGGGQPQHF. In nucleotides, the CDR3 is TGTGCCAGCTCATCGATGACAGGGGGGGGCGGTCAGCCCCAGCATTTT.

The gene calls are TRBV6-5 and TRBJ1-2, with TRBD1 matching over 11 bases. Trimming cost V 4 bases and J 3 bases; bases outside gene matches: 7. CDR1 is MNHEY and CDR2 is SVGAGI in the germline V gene. The CDR3 covers 16 residues. In DNA, the CDR3 is TGTGCCAGCAGTTCCCCCCGGGACAGGGGGGACTATGGCTACACCTTC. It yields the protein CASSSPRDRGDYGYTF.

The rearrangement links TRBV11-2 to TRBJ2-2; D gene ambiguous. CDR1 is SGHAT and CDR2 is FQNNGV in the germline V gene. V lost 1 base and J 3 bases, leaving 9 bases between the germline ends. The CDR3 sequence is 15 residues long. The CDR3 sequence: CASSLVRPHTGELFF. DNA of the CDR3: TGTGCCAGCAGCTTAGTCAGGCCACACACCGGGGAGCTGTTTTTT.

The gene calls are TRBV18 and TRBJ1-3; TRBD1 agrees at 10 bases. Germline values: CDR1 KGHSH, CDR2 LQKENI. The CDR3 is 16 amino acids. After removal of 6 bases from V and 0 bases from J, the junction contained 5 bases not matched to a gene. The CDR3 reads CASSLGQGSSGNTIYF. CDR3 in DNA: TGTGCCAGCTCTTTGGGACAGGGGTCCTCTGGAAACACCATATATTTT.

The chain combines TRBV7-3 with TRBJ2-1; weak D call: TRBD1 (6 bases). The germline V gene encodes CDR1 SGHTA and CDR2 FQGTGA. This CDR3 spans 12 amino acids. Trimming took 3 bases from V and 8 from J, leaving 8 bases between them. The CDR3 nucleotides are TGTGCCAGCAGCTTCAGGGGCGATGAGCAGTTCTTC. This gives the protein CASSFRGDEQFF. The entire variable domain, with the rest obtained from reference TRBV7-3 and TRBJ2-1, is as follows: GAGVSQTPSNKVTEKGKYVELRCDPISGHTALYWYRQSLGQGPEFLIYFQGTGAADDSGLPNDRFFAVRPEGSVSTLKIQRTERGDSAVYLCASSFRGDEQFFGPGTRLTVL.

This clone has a single count. The chain employs TRBV4-3 and TRBJ2-1, with 10 bases lining up with TRBD1. Germline values: CDR1 LGHNA, CDR2 YSLEER. This CDR3 has 17 amino acids. V shed 1 base and J 0 bases; nucleotides not matched to a gene: 3. Written as DNA, the CDR3 is TGCGCCAGCAGCCAAGGGGGACAGGGGCTCTCCTACAATGAGCAGTTCTTC. As protein: CASSQGGQGLSYNEQFF.

This chain links TRBV4-2 with TRBJ2-5; D not certain. V lost 1 base and J 0 bases, leaving 12 bases between the germline ends. The CDR3 consists of 16 residues. CDR1 and CDR2 from the germline V gene are LGHNA and YNFKEQ. CDR3 DNA: TGTGCCAGCAGCCAAGCTTGGGCAGGCCACCAAGAGACCCAGTACTTC. It specifies CASSQAWAGHQETQYF.

This clone was seen only once. The V call is TRBV21-1, the J call TRBJ2-7; TRBD1 is taken as the D call from the table, unchecked against the DNA. TRBV21-1 is a pseudogene segment. The CDR3 sequence is 17 residues long. The DNA for the CDR3 is TGTGCCAGCAGCACCTTCAAAGGGACCCGGGACACCTACGAGCAGTACTTC. This codes for CASSTFKGTRDTYEQYF.

The chain links TRBV18 to TRBJ2-7, with unresolved D. Trimming pared 2 bases from V and 6 bases from J, leaving 17 bases between. CDR3 length: 15 amino acids. Germline CDR1 reads KGHSH; CDR2 reads LQKENI. The CDR3 loop is CASSPAGFVMGEQYF. CDR3 DNA: TGTGCCAGCTCACCAGCCGGGTTTGTAATGGGCGAGCAGTACTTC.

This chain links TRBV4-2 with TRBJ1-1; 7 nucleotides agree with TRBD1. The CDR3 contains 14 residues. The ends lost 4 bases at V and 1 base at J; junction bases unmatched: 3. The germline V gene has CDR1 LGHNA and CDR2 YNFKEQ. The CDR3 loop reads CASSLGTANTEAFF. As DNA, the CDR3 is TGTGCCAGCAGCCTAGGGACAGCGAACACTGAAGCTTTCTTT.

V usage is TRBV7-2 and J usage is TRBJ2-7; 7 bases line up with TRBD1. Germline CDR1 and CDR2: SGHTA and FQGNSA. With 6 bases clipped from V and 2 bases from J, the junction kept 4 bases outside the gene matches. The CDR3 spans 13 residues. Written as DNA, the CDR3 is TGTGCCAGCAGAAGACAGGGTACCTACGAGCAGTACTTC. Translated, it gives CASRRQGTYEQYF.

This clone was seen a single time. The chain carries TRBV9 and TRBJ2-1, with D possibly being TRBD2 (6 bases). Trimming took off 0 bases at V and 3 bases at J, with 10 bases between the two ends. The germline CDR1 and CDR2 sequences are SGDLS and YYNGEE. The CDR3 has 15 amino acids. CDR3 in amino acids: CASSVVSGDYNEQFF. CDR3 DNA: TGTGCCAGCAGCGTAGTTAGCGGAGACTACAATGAGCAGTTCTTC.